Shown below are 25 T cell receptor beta chains from a single sample sequenced in a study of cytomegalovirus exposure and HLA in healthy donors. PCR amplification relied on 60 Vbeta primers (plus 13 Jbeta primers). Data came from immunoSEQ multiplex PCR; TCRdb stores just in-frame clones and leaves some out. Of about 110,000 clones listed, about 76% are singletons. Sequencing was performed on PBMCs. Receptor source: a woman aged 25 to 39 in good health and CMV-seronegative.

The chain employs TRBV5-4 and TRBJ2-3, with 7 nucleotides matching TRBD2. The ends lost 7 bases at V and 2 bases at J; junction bases unmatched: 13. This CDR3 contains 16 residues. Looked up from germline, CDR1 is SGHNT and CDR2 is YYREEE (reference sequence). The CDR3 is CASGDSKRDLTDTQYF. The CDR3 DNA sequence: TGTGCCAGCGGGGACTCCAAGCGGGATCTCACAGATACGCAGTATTTT.

The V gene is TRBV7-8, the J gene TRBJ2-2; TRBD2 is a possible D gene (7 bases). Germline values: CDR1 SGHVS, CDR2 FQNEAQ. The CDR3 is 17 amino acids. V lost 4 bases and J lost 4, with 19 bases in between. The CDR3 spells CASSSRGGGGATGELFF. The CDR3 DNA is TGTGCCAGCAGCTCCCGGGGTGGTGGGGGGGCCACCGGGGAGCTGTTTTTT.

The chain has TRBV7-9 and TRBJ2-3; 7 bases agree with TRBD2. The V gene end was trimmed by 5 bases and the J gene end by 2 bases; junction bases not matched to a gene: 13. Germline CDR1 and CDR2: SEHNR and FQNEAQ (reference sequence). This CDR3 comprises 17 residues. The CDR3 nucleotides are TGTGCCAGCAGCCCCCGTAGTAAGCGGGGCACCACAGATACGCAGTATTTT. As protein: CASSPRSKRGTTDTQYF.

This clone was recorded once. The chain carries TRBV6-5 and TRBJ1-1; D perhaps matches TRBD1 (5 bases). The CDR3 totals 14 residues. Trimming pared 8 bases from V and 4 bases from J, leaving 17 bases between. CDR1 is MNHEY, CDR2 SVGAGI, per germline. CDR3 in amino acids: CASSRRGGSTEAFF. CDR3 DNA: TGTGCCAGCTCCCGACGGGGGGGGAGCACTGAAGCTTTCTTT.

The V call is TRBV19, the J call TRBJ2-7; the match to TRBD2 covers 10 bases. The germline gives CDR1 LNHDA, CDR2 SQIVND (reference sequence). The CDR3 has 16 amino acids. Trimming took 3 bases from V and 1 from J; bases not matched to a gene: 6. The CDR3 is CASSIGLAGVSYEQYF. The CDR3 coding sequence is TGTGCCAGTAGTATTGGGCTAGCGGGAGTATCCTACGAGCAGTACTTC.

The chain couples TRBV10-1 to TRBJ2-7; no reliable D call. The V gene lost 4 bases and the J gene lost 5 bases, with 18 bases spanning the gap. From germline, CDR1 is WNHNN and CDR2 SYGVQD (reference sequence). This CDR3 has 15 amino acids. The CDR3 DNA reads TGCGCCAGCAGTGGGTCCCTAGGCGGAGTAAACGAGCAGTACTTC. It specifies CASSGSLGGVNEQYF.

This clone was seen once. The chain recombines TRBV10-3 with TRBJ2-1; D is unclear. The CDR3 is 13 residues long. The germline gives CDR1 ENHRY, CDR2 SYGVKD. V dropped 3 bases and J dropped 9 bases, with 12 bases sitting between them. DNA of the CDR3: TGTGCCATCAGTGACCCGAAAAGAGGTGAGCAGTTCTTC. Its protein is CAISDPKRGEQFF.

This chain connects TRBV10-3 to TRBJ2-2; TRBD2 matches 7 bases. J lost 5 bases, V lost 6 bases, and 12 bases had no gene match. CDR1 and CDR2 (germline): ENHRY, SYGVKD. The CDR3 contains 16 residues. Here the CDR3 DNA reads TGTGCCATCAGCGCAGGGCGGGAGATCGGAACCGGGGAGCTGTTTTTT. Encoded protein: CAISAGREIGTGELFF.

The V gene is TRBV7-2, the J gene TRBJ2-1; 8 bases align to TRBD1. CDR1 is SGHTA and CDR2 is FQGNSA in the germline V gene. V dropped 3 bases and J dropped 0; count of bases not matched to a gene: 4. The CDR3 runs to 16 residues. CDR3 DNA sequence: TGTGCCAGCAGCTTTAGGACAGGGCGCTCCTACAATGAGCAGTTCTTC. This gives the protein CASSFRTGRSYNEQFF.

This sequence joins TRBV28 and TRBJ2-7; D gene ambiguous. The CDR3 extends over 13 amino acids. The germline CDR1 and CDR2 sequences are MDHEN and SYDVKM. V dropped 5 bases and J dropped 4 bases, with 12 bases sitting between them. DNA for the CDR3: TGTGCCAGCAGTATTCGACTCCTTTACGAGCAGTACTTC. Amino acid sequence: CASSIRLLYEQYF.

This chain joins TRBV6-1 and TRBJ2-3; 9 bases align to TRBD2. Germline assignment: CDR1 MNHNS and CDR2 SASEGT. Unmatched junction bases numbered 21, after V lost 0 bases and J lost 8 bases. The CDR3 is 20 amino acids. CDR3 sequence reads: CASSEALLAGTRERAGTQYF. The CDR3 bases are TGTGCCAGCAGTGAAGCTCTCCTAGCGGGGACTAGAGAGAGGGCGGGTACGCAGTATTTT.

This clone was detected only a few times. It differs at one base from a far larger clone, so likely a read error. Other nucleotide sequences from this sample produce the same CDR3. The chain combines TRBV5-1 with TRBJ1-2; D is possibly TRBD1 (6 bases). V lost 4 bases and J lost 4, with 17 bases in between. This CDR3 has 15 amino acids. Germline CDR1 and CDR2: SGHRS and YFSETQ. Here the CDR3 reads CASSGLSQGSYGYTF. The DNA for the CDR3 is TGCGCCAGCAGCGGGCTTAGCCAGGGGAGCTATGGCTACACCTTC. Combining the CDR3 with reference TRBV5-1 and TRBJ1-2 gives the whole variable domain KAGVTQTPRYLIKTRGQQVTLSCSPISGHRSVSWYQQTPGQGLQFLFEYFSETQRNKGNFPGRFSGRQFSNSRSEMNVSTLELGDSALYLCASSGLSQGSYGYTFGSGTRLTVV.

V gene TRBV6-6 combines with J gene TRBJ1-1, with TRBD1 identical over 8 bases. The CDR3 consists of 13 residues. Trimming removed 4 bases from V and 5 bases from J; junction bases left unmatched: 3. The germline CDR1 and CDR2 sequences are MNHNY and SVGAGI (reference sequence). CDR3 sequence: CASSLTGGTEAFF. The CDR3 DNA follows: TGTGCCAGCAGTTTAACAGGGGGTACTGAAGCTTTCTTT.

The V gene is TRBV28, the J gene TRBJ1-5, with D uncertain. V was cut by 5 bases and J by 7 bases, with 9 bases left in between. CDR3 length equals 12 residues. CDR1 MDHEN and CDR2 SYDVKM come from the germline V gene. CDR3 nucleotides: TGTGCCAGCAGTGGCAATTTGCAGCCCCAGCATTTT. Translated, it gives CASSGNLQPQHF. The variable domain in full, with the rest retrieved from reference TRBV28 and TRBJ1-5, is DVKVTQSSRYLVKRTGEKVFLECVQDMDHENMFWYRQDPGLGLRLIYFSYDVKMKEKGDIPEGYSVSREKKERFSLILESASTNQTSMYLCASSGNLQPQHFGDGTRLSIL.

The gene calls are TRBV4-1 and TRBJ2-1; TRBD2 aligns across 8 bases. The CDR3 spans 18 residues. Germline-derived CDR1 and CDR2 are MGHRA and YSYEKL. The junction had 20 bases not matched to a gene; V was cut back by 5 bases and J by 8 bases. CDR3 sequence: CASSGDGFMSGSGYEQFF. The CDR3 region has the DNA TGCGCCAGCAGCGGGGATGGGTTCATGAGCGGGAGCGGGTATGAGCAGTTCTTC.

The chain is built from TRBV7-3 and TRBJ2-1; perhaps TRBD2 as D (6 bases). Per germline, CDR1 SGHTA and CDR2 FQGTGA. Trimming removed 5 bases from V and 6 bases from J, with 14 bases in between. CDR3 length equals 14 residues. The chain's CDR3 is CASSQSGPGNEQFF. CDR3 nucleotide sequence: TGTGCCAGCAGCCAGAGCGGGCCGGGCAATGAGCAGTTCTTC.

V gene TRBV5-1 combines with J gene TRBJ1-1; D gene unclear. Germline V gene sequence: CDR1 SGHRS, CDR2 YFSETQ. Trimming pared 2 bases from V and 2 bases from J, leaving 10 bases between. The CDR3 length is 14 residues. The CDR3 loop reads CASSLSQVNTEAFF. DNA of the CDR3: TGCGCCAGCAGCTTAAGCCAGGTTAACACTGAAGCTTTCTTT.

The chain couples TRBV28 to TRBJ1-4; D is perhaps TRBD1 (5 bases). V was clipped by 7 bases and J by 2 bases, with 11 bases between them. This CDR3 spans 14 amino acids. Germline CDR1 reads MDHEN; CDR2 reads SYDVKM. DNA of the CDR3: TGTGCCAGCACTCTCGGGGGGACTAATGAAAAACTGTTTTTT. Its protein is CASTLGGTNEKLFF.

This clone was detected only once. This chain links TRBV13 with TRBJ2-3; TRBD2 aligns across 7 bases. Per germline, CDR1 PRHDT and CDR2 FYEKMQ (reference sequence). With V trimmed by 3 bases and J by 1 base, 7 bases remained unmatched. The CDR3 totals 16 residues. This chain's CDR3 is CASSLRSGGGTDTQYF. CDR3 in DNA: TGTGCCAGCAGCTTGCGGAGTGGGGGGGGCACAGATACGCAGTATTTT.

Only a few counts were recorded for this clone. The junction departs from germline at one end; a sequencing error may be responsible. The rearrangement uses TRBV10-3 and TRBJ2-7; TRBD1 might be the D (6 bases). The CDR3 contains 11 residues. Germline-derived CDR1 and CDR2 are ENHRY and SYGVKD. The CDR3 reads CAISESRGMRF. In DNA, the CDR3 is TGTGCCATCAGTGAGTCCAGGGGAATGCGCTTC.

The CDR3 nucleotides are TGCGCCAGCAGTCAATGCGTCGGACACGAGCAGTACTTC. Protein: CASSQCVGHEQYF. J is TRBJ2-5 and V is TRBV23-1; D is ambiguous. The J call may be in error: the DNA end matches TRBJ2-7 better. TRBV23-1 is given ORF status, its function remaining uncertain. This CDR3 has 13 amino acids.

The rearrangement joins TRBV10-3 to TRBJ2-7, with TRBD2 identical over 11 bases. Trimming cost V 6 bases and J 0 bases; bases outside gene matches: 16. Germline CDR1 ENHRY, CDR2 SYGVKD. This CDR3 spans 19 amino acids. The CDR3 reads CAIRKGTSGGPTRSYEQYF. The CDR3 nucleotides read TGTGCCATCAGGAAGGGGACTAGCGGAGGACCCACCCGCTCCTACGAGCAGTACTTC.

The chain is built from TRBV4-1 and TRBJ1-1; tentatively, D is TRBD1 (5 bases). Trimming cost V 0 bases and J 5 bases, with 13 bases left between them. CDR1 MGHRA and CDR2 YSYEKL come from the germline V gene. The CDR3 runs 15 residues. The chain's CDR3 is CASSQEGGGVTEAFF. CDR3 coding DNA: TGCGCCAGCAGCCAAGAAGGCGGGGGTGTGACTGAAGCTTTCTTT.

The rearrangement joins TRBV2 to TRBJ2-1, with TRBD2 matching 8 bases. CDR1 SNHLY and CDR2 FYNNEI come from the germline V gene. CDR3 length: 16 residues. The J segment lost 1 base and the V segment lost 6 bases, leaving 8 bases of the junction unmatched. This CDR3 reads CASSLLLAGSYNEQFF. CDR3 nucleotide sequence: TGTGCCAGCAGCCTGCTATTAGCGGGGTCCTACAATGAGCAGTTCTTC.

The chain recombines TRBV6-5 with TRBJ1-6; no reliable D call. Trimming removed 6 bases at V and 10 bases at J, with 16 bases between. The CDR3 is 14 residues long. Germline V gene lookup returns CDR1 MNHEY and CDR2 SVGAGI. The DNA for the CDR3 is TGTGCCAGCAGCTTCGGAGATGTAAGCTCACCCCTCCACTTT. Translating it yields CASSFGDVSSPLHF.